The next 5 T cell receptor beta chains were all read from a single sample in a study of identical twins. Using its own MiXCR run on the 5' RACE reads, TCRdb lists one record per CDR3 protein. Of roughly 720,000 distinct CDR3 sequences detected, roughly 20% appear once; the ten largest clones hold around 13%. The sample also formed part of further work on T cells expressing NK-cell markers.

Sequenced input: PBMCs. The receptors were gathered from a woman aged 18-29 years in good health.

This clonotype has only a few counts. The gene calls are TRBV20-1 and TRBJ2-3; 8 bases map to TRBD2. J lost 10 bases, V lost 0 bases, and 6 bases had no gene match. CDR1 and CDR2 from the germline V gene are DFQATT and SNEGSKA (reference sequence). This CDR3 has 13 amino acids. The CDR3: CSARDSRGGPQYF. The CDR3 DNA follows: TGCAGTGCTAGAGATTCACGGGGGGGCCCGCAGTATTTT.

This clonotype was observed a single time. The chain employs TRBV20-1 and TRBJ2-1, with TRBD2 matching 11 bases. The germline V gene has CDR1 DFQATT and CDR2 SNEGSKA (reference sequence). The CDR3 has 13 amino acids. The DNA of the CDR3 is TGCAGAGTAGCGGGAGGGGGATTCGATGAGCAGTTCTTC. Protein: CRVAGGGFDEQFF.

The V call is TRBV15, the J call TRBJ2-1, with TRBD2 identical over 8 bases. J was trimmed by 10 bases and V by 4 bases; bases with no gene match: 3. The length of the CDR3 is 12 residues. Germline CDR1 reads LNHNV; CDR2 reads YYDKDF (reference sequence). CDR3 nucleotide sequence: TGTGCCACCAGCATATTAGCGGGAGAGCAGTTCTTC. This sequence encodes CATSILAGEQFF. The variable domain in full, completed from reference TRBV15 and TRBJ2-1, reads DAMVIQNPRYQVTQFGKPVTLSCSQTLNHNVMYWYQQKSSQAPKLLFHYYDKDFNNEADTPDNFQSRRPNTSFCFLDIRSPGLGDTAMYLCATSILAGEQFFGPGTRLTVL.

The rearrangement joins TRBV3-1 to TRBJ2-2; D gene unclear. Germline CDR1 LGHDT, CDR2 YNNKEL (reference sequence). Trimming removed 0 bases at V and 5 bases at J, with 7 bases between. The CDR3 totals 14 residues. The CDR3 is CASSQEGWTGELFF. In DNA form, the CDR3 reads TGTGCCAGCAGCCAAGAAGGTTGGACCGGGGAGCTGTTTTTT.

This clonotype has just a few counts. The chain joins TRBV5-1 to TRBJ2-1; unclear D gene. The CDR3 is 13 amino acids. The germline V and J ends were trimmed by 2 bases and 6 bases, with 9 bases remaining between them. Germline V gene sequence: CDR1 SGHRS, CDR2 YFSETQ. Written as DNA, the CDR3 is TGCGCCAGCAGCTTTGGACCGGGCAATGAGCAGTTCTTC. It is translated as CASSFGPGNEQFF. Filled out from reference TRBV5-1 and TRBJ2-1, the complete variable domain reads KAGVTQTPRYLIKTRGQQVTLSCSPISGHRSVSWYQQTPGQGLQFLFEYFSETQRNKGNFPGRFSGRQFSNSRSEMNVSTLELGDSALYLCASSFGPGNEQFFGPGTRLTVL.